This T cell receptor (beta chain) stems from a study of human T cells and chemical hapten exposure. Across the study: In the approximately 25-week study, patients were dosed weekly with diphenylcyclopropenone on the scalp throughout. General study findings and limits: High-frequency TCRs, those above 1 in 1000, stayed the same after DPC sensitization. The presence of alopecia in the donors means their immune response may differ from healthy people's. Expanded TCR sets contained significantly more large CDR3 similarity clusters than controls.

Indicated time point: patch test 2, 6 weeks after DPC sensitization. Described treatment: therapeutic diphenylcyclopropenone sensitization with weekly scalp DPC. This clonotype was found many times. As yet, its antigen is unknown. TCRdb reprocessed the RACE reads via MiXCR and lists one record per CDR3 protein. The repertoire has fewer than 150,000 distinct CDR3 sequences, 10% to 15% of them found once; the top ten carry roughly 1.4%. The germline V and J ends were trimmed by 0 bases and 1 base, with 13 bases remaining between them. Germline V gene lookup returns CDR1 SGHRS and CDR2 YFSETQ. The CDR3 totals 16 residues.

The sequencing here drew on whole blood, taken in connection with sensitization to the hapten diphenylcyclopropenone (DPC). The J gene is TRBJ1-1, the V gene TRBV5-1; D is undetermined. This TCR derives from a woman in her fifties or sixties with alopecia areata. Some clones in this sample may be carry-over from other donors' samples. The CDR3, as DNA: TGCGCCAGCAGCTTGGCCGTCGGAGGGCCGAACACTGAAGCTTTCTTT. Protein sequence: CASSLAVGGPNTEAFF.